This T cell receptor beta chain was captured in a study of vaccination effects on CD4 cells after COVID-19. Sequencing followed a ViraFEST assay step that expanded antigen-specific CD4+ T cells with viral peptide pools. Following an approximately ten-day culture, CD4+ T cells were purified. Each participant was given two doses of one vaccine (BNT162b2 or mRNA-1273). This clone occurred a few times. Its matching antigen is unknown. Some clones are missing from TCRdb's copy, which holds only in-frame ones; the method was immunoSEQ multiplex PCR. Counted here are more than 65,000 clones, around 80% occurring once; the ten biggest clones make up 1% to 1.5%. Unmatched junction bases numbered 10, after V lost 3 bases and J lost 4 bases. Germline V gives CDR1 MDHEN, CDR2 SYDVKM. CDR3 size: 17 residues. The study's findings and limits: Late post-vaccination, clones induced by infection and those induced by vaccine underwent marked clonal contraction.

This specimen was CD4+ T cells from PBMCs cultured with HCoV-229E spike peptides, taken after COVID-19 vaccination. The V gene is TRBV28, the J gene TRBJ1-3, with 9 bases fitting TRBD1. The sequence was obtained from a human donor who received a COVID-19 vaccine. The CDR3 spells CASSLAGRTGDGNTIYF. The CDR3 nucleotides read TGTGCCAGCAGTTTGGCCGGAAGGACAGGGGACGGAAACACCATATATTTT.